The text below deals with one T cell receptor beta chain. These data originate in a study of CD8 T cells in Susac syndrome. When the RNA was reverse transcribed, random hexamers were used with an input of roughly 0.45 to 1 ug. immunoSEQ multiplex PCR amplified TCR beta CDR3 across 54 Vbeta, 13 Jbeta. MiXCR was run by TCRdb on the immunoSEQ multiplex PCR reads, yielding one entry per CDR3 protein. The profile shows hundreds of thousands of distinct CDR3 sequences, about 93% of them singletons. The CDR3 loop spans 14 amino acids. Trimming cost V 3 bases and J 3 bases, with 11 bases left between them. This receptor was obtained from a human donor with multiple sclerosis. This rearrangement joins TRBV12-3 or TRBV12-4 to TRBJ1-1; possible D gene TRBD1, 6 bases. The source material was CD8+ T cells from PBMCs. The CDR3 DNA is TGTGCCAGCAGTTTCCCCAAGGGGGACACTGAAGCTTTCTTT. It is translated as CASSFPKGDTEAFF.